This is a list of T cell receptor beta chains from one sample in a study of blood T cell repertoires in COVID-19. Sequencing was performed with immunoSEQ multiplex PCR; in TCRdb, only in-frame clones are kept and a portion is missing. Among under 150,000 clones listed, about 87% were seen once. The sample was peripheral blood. The source of these receptors is a man aged 50 to 59 with active COVID-19. Each CDR3 is given with its conserved first and last residue. The D gene is left open where the match is weak. For some rows the clone size is stated as once, few or many, or as a class when expanded; others skip it.

>NA|NA|TRBV4-2|TRBJ2-1
TGTGCCAGCAGCCAAGATCGGGAGTGGAGGGTTAGCTCCTACAATGAGCAGTTCTTC
CASSQDREWRVSSYNEQFF
>NA|TRBD2|TRBV2|TRBJ2-7
TGTGCCAGCAGTGTTTTAAGGACTAGCGGCCTCTACGAGCAGTACTTC
CASSVLRTSGLYEQYF
>once|TRBD1|TRBV2|TRBJ1-2
TGTGCCAGCACCTTACAGGGGAGTGGCTACACCTTC
CASTLQGSGYTF
>NA|NA|TRBV19|TRBJ1-6
TGTGCCAGTAGTCCCGCGGGTATCGATTCACCCCTCCACTTT
CASSPAGIDSPLHF
>NA|NA|TRBV9|TRBJ1-1
TGTGCCAGCACCTTGATGGGACACATGAACACTGAAGCTTTCTTT
CASTLMGHMNTEAFF
>NA|TRBD1|TRBV20-1|TRBJ2-5
TGCAGTGCTAGTCCGGGGACAGACCCTCAAGAGACCCAGTACTTC
CSASPGTDPQETQYF
>NA|NA|TRBV10-3|TRBJ1-6
TGTGCCATCAGGAATGACAGAAATTCACCCCTCCACTTT
CAIRNDRNSPLHF
>NA|NA|TRBV11-2|TRBJ2-1
TGTGCCAGCAGTCGCCCCCTGGGGGCATCCCAGTTCTTC
CASSRPLGASQFF
>once|TRBD2|TRBV11-3|TRBJ2-7
TGTGCCAGCAGCCCTCGGTCGACTAGCGCCGAGCAGTACTTC
CASSPRSTSAEQYF
>NA|TRBD1|TRBV30|TRBJ1-6
TGTGCCTGGAGCTCAGGGACAGGGAGAAATTCACCCCTCCACTTT
CAWSSGTGRNSPLHF
>NA|NA|TRBV5-1|TRBJ2-7
TGCGCCAGCAGCCTACGGGACTCTCCCTACGAGCAGTACTTC
CASSLRDSPYEQYF
>NA|TRBD1|TRBV24-1|TRBJ2-1
TGTGCCACCAGTGACCCGGGACAGCCCAACAATGAGCAGTTCTTC
CATSDPGQPNNEQFF
>NA|NA|TRBV5-1|TRBJ1-1
TGCGCCAGTGGGGAGGGTCTGAACACTGAAGCTTTCTTT
CASGEGLNTEAFF
>NA|NA|TRBV7-8|TRBJ1-6
TGTGCCAGCAGCCCGATGGGGGCGCTGCTTTCACCCCTCCACTTT
CASSPMGALLSPLHF
>NA|TRBD1|TRBV7-2|TRBJ1-5
TGTGCCAGCAGCTCAGCCCCGGGACAGGGGCAGCCCCAGCATTTT
CASSSAPGQGQPQHF
>NA|NA|TRBV7-2|TRBJ1-6
TGTGCCAGCAGACTCAGGGCGAGCTCCTATAATTCACCCCTCCACTTT
CASRLRASSYNSPLHF
>NA|NA|TRBV5-1|TRBJ1-4
TGCGCCAGCAGCTTGGATTCTAGGGGGAGTGAAAAACTGTTTTTT
CASSLDSRGSEKLFF
>NA|TRBD1|TRBV3-1/TRBV3-2|TRBJ2-7
TGTGCCAGCAGCCCCGCAGGGACAGGCGGATACGAGCAGTACTTC
CASSPAGTGGYEQYF
>NA|TRBD1|TRBV18|TRBJ1-5
TGTGCCAGCTCACTCGGACAGGGTAACAATCAGCCCCAGCATTTT
CASSLGQGNNQPQHF
>NA|TRBD1|TRBV7-7|TRBJ2-1
TGTGCTAGCAGCCCCGGGACAGGGAGTGGCAATGAGCAGTTCTTC
CASSPGTGSGNEQFF
>NA|TRBD1|TRBV7-2|TRBJ2-2
TGTGCCAGTAGCAAGGACAGGGGGGACACCGGGGAGCTGTTTTTT
CASSKDRGDTGELFF
>NA|NA|TRBV5-1|TRBJ2-2
TGCGCCAGCAGCTCCTCAGGGAGGGGGGCGAACACCGGGGAGCTGTTTTTT
CASSSSGRGANTGELFF
>NA|TRBD1|TRBV5-1|TRBJ2-2
TGCGCCAGCAGCTTGATTCTACAGGGGCCCGGGGAGCTGTTTTTT
CASSLILQGPGELFF
>once|NA|TRBV13|TRBJ1-4
TGTGCCAGCAGCTTAGGCAGGGCTGGAAAACTGTTTTTT
CASSLGRAGKLFF
>NA|NA|TRBV5-5|TRBJ1-2
TGTGCCAGCAGCTTGGGTGGGGGGTCTAACTATGGCTACACCTTC
CASSLGGGSNYGYTF
>once|TRBD2|TRBV19|TRBJ2-1
TGTGCCAGTAATCAGAGGGGACTATCCTACAATGAGCAGTTCTTC
CASNQRGLSYNEQFF